Sequencing of this TCR beta chain was carried out in a study of long-term antiretroviral therapy in people with HIV. A note on this clone: Its antigen remains unidentified.

Study results and limitations: Adherence to ART, viral resistance and therapy changes lacked any data. ART was followed by higher diversity that remained below transplant donor controls.

The libraries were made with immunoSEQ v3.0 at survey level. The data were produced by immunoSEQ multiplex PCR, yet TCRdb's version contains in-frame clones alone and is incomplete. The sample yields approximately 25,000 clones, approximately 80% seen once. This receptor was taken from a man aged 45 to 65 with HIV. The sample was unsorted PBMCs, taken 3 years after starting antiretroviral therapy.

In DNA form, the CDR3 reads TGTGCCAGCAGCGTCGACAGTAACTATGGCTACACCTTC. Protein sequence: CASSVDSNYGYTF. This rearrangement joins TRBV9 to TRBJ1-2; D perhaps matches TRBD1 (5 bases). The germline V gene encodes CDR1 SGDLS and CDR2 YYNGEE. Trimming removed 2 bases at V and 1 base at J, with 6 bases between. The CDR3 totals 13 residues. Filled out from reference TRBV9 and TRBJ1-2, the complete variable domain reads DSGVTQTPKHLITATGQRVTLRCSPRSGDLSVYWYQQSLDQGLQFLIQYYNGEERAKGNILERFSAQQFPDLHSELNLSSLELGDSALYFCASSVDSNYGYTFGSGTRLTVV.